Listed below are T cell receptor beta chains from one sample, sequenced in a study of radiation and T cells in renal cell carcinoma. Libraries were prepared by immunoSEQ multiplex PCR; TCRdb keeps only in-frame clonotypes and omits some of them. This repertoire shows 15,000 to 20,000 clones, 64% found once; its top ten account for 27%. Sample: tumor tissue, taken from a patient whose treatment included radiotherapy and nephrectomy. All receptors derive from an older woman with renal cell carcinoma. Both conserved end residues are part of each CDR3. A D gene is named only where the DNA matches it firmly. Not every row has a clone size; where given, it reads once, few, many or a size class.

V	J	D	size	DNA	CDR3
TRBV7-2	TRBJ2-4	-	-	TGTGCCAGCAGCCAGTCCGGGGACGGGATAGCCAAAAACATTCAGTACTTC	CASSQSGDGIAKNIQYF
TRBV27	TRBJ1-1	TRBD1	once	TGTGCCAGCAGTGACAACAGGGGAGCCACTGAAGCTTTCTTT	CASSDNRGATEAFF
TRBV6-4	TRBJ2-3	TRBD2	-	TGTGCCAGCAGTGAGGAAGCGGGAGGTAGCACAGATACGCAGTATTTT	CASSEEAGGSTDTQYF
TRBV2	TRBJ2-7	TRBD2	-	TGTGCCAGCAGTGTAGCGGGCTCAGGTTACGAGCAGTACTTC	CASSVAGSGYEQYF
TRBV19	TRBJ1-2	TRBD1	-	TGTGCCAGTAGTCCGGACAGGCTCTATGGCTACACCTTC	CASSPDRLYGYTF
TRBV5-6	TRBJ1-2	-	-	TGTGCCAGCAGTTCTAACTATGGCTACACCTTC	CASSSNYGYTF
TRBV2	TRBJ1-1	-	once	TGTGCCGAAGGACAGCCTCTTAACACTGAAGCTTTCTTT	CAEGQPLNTEAFF
TRBV9	TRBJ1-2	-	few	TGTGCCAGCAGCGTAGGGAGGGGCTGGTATGGCTACACCTTC	CASSVGRGWYGYTF
TRBV27	TRBJ2-3	TRBD2	-	TGTGCCAGCAGTTTATCATTAGGGGAGGGCGCAGATACGCAGTATTTT	CASSLSLGEGADTQYF
TRBV5-1	TRBJ1-4	-	-	TGCGCCAGCAGCTTGAGGGACGGCAATGAAAAACTGTTTTTT	CASSLRDGNEKLFF
TRBV4-3	TRBJ2-5	-	-	TGCGCCAGCAGCCAAGTCACCGGACAAGGGAAAGAGACCCAGTACTTC	CASSQVTGQGKETQYF
TRBV6-1	TRBJ2-2	TRBD1	medium-sized	TGTGCCAGCAGCTCCAGGGGGCCCGGGGAGCTGTTTTTT	CASSSRGPGELFF
TRBV6-1	TRBJ1-2	-	-	TGTGCCAGCAGTGTAGACAGCGTGTATGGCTACACCTTC	CASSVDSVYGYTF
TRBV2	TRBJ2-5	-	once	TGTGCCAGCAGTGAGGTGGGTCTAGGGAAAGAGACCCAGTACTTC	CASSEVGLGKETQYF
TRBV9	TRBJ2-7	TRBD2	few	TGTGCCAGCAGCGTAGGGACTAGCGGGGGTGGGTCCGAGCAGTACTTC	CASSVGTSGGGSEQYF
TRBV5-1	TRBJ2-1	-	few	TGCGCCAGCAGGCAGGAATCCTACAATGAGCAGTTCTTC	CASRQESYNEQFF
TRBV6-1	TRBJ2-1	-	-	TGTGCCAGCAGTGAAGATGGACTGTACAATGAGCAGTTCTTC	CASSEDGLYNEQFF